The clone carrying this T cell receptor beta chain was detected only once. CDR1 SNHLY and CDR2 FYNNEI come from the germline V gene. The CDR3 runs 15 residues. The J segment lost 5 bases and the V segment lost 4 bases, leaving 9 bases of the junction unmatched. These data come from a study of technical replicates of blood from a few donors. The method was immunoSEQ multiplex PCR; TCRdb's version includes in-frame clones alone and lacks a portion of them. Here the sample spans approximately 76,000 clones, approximately 83% being singletons. The receptor comes from a human donor in good health. Some clones in this sample may be carry-over from other donors' samples. The chain has TRBV2 and TRBJ2-5; 8 bases align to TRBD1. Input material: PBMCs. The DNA of the CDR3 is TGTGCCAGCAGTGGCGGCAGGGGGCTTAGGGAGACCCAGTACTTC. Translating gives CASSGGRGLRETQYF.